The T cell receptor (beta chain) under discussion was sequenced for a study of vaccination effects on CD4 cells after COVID-19. The wider study: Post-vaccine samples followed the second dose by a median of 72 days. Overall study results and limits: After vaccination of healthy people, only 1 of 255 vaccine-induced clones cross-reacted with common cold coronaviruses.

Isolating CD4+ T cells followed approximately 9 days of culture. It was two doses of either the BNT162b2 or mRNA-1273 vaccine that participants received. Sequencing used immunoSEQ multiplex PCR; TCRdb keeps in-frame clones, though not all of them. In the table there are approximately 47,000 clones, under 80% of which are singletons. Trimming stripped 3 bases from V and 10 bases from J, with 7 bases between. In germline, CDR1 is LNHDA, CDR2 SQIVND (reference sequence). The length of the CDR3 is 12 residues. Remarks on this clone: What it binds is unknown.

The clonotype comes from a human donor who received a COVID-19 vaccine. The chain recombines TRBV19 with TRBJ1-6; D call uncertain. Source: CD4+ T cells from PBMCs cultured without peptide, taken after COVID-19 vaccination. The CDR3 sequence: CASSILGSPLHF. The CDR3 DNA follows: TGTGCCAGTAGTATTCTAGGCTCACCCCTCCACTTT.